The source of this T cell receptor beta chain is a study of T cell changes during pregnancy in multiple sclerosis. The germline V gene encodes CDR1 SEHNR and CDR2 FQNEAQ (reference sequence). The CDR3 runs 16 residues. V was cut by 2 bases and J by 5 bases, with 16 bases left in between. Some clones are missing from TCRdb's copy, which holds only in-frame ones; the method was immunoSEQ multiplex PCR. The sample lists roughly 27,000 clones; approximately 92% were seen once. The sequences come from CD4+ T cells from peripheral blood mononuclear cells, collected in the first trimester of pregnancy. The genes are TRBV7-9 and TRBJ1-5; D might be TRBD1 (5 bases). The clonotype comes from a female donor with multiple sclerosis, enrolled in a pregnancy study. As DNA, the CDR3 is TGTGCCAGCAGCTTATTCGCAGGGTTTGCGGATCAGCCCCAGCATTTT. This encodes CASSLFAGFADQPQHF.